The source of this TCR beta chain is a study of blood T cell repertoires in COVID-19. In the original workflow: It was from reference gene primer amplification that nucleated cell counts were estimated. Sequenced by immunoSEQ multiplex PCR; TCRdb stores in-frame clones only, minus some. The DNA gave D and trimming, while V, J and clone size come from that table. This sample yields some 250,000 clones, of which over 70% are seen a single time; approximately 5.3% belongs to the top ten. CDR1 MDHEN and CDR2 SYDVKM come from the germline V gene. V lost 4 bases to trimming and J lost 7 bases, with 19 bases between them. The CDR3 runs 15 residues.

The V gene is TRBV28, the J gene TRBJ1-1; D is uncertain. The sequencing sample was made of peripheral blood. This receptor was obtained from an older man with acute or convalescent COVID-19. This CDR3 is CASSSSHRVWVEAFF. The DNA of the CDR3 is TGTGCCAGCAGTTCTTCCCATCGGGTTTGGGTTGAAGCTTTCTTT. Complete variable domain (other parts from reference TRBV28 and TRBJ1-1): DVKVTQSSRYLVKRTGEKVFLECVQDMDHENMFWYRQDPGLGLRLIYFSYDVKMKEKGDIPEGYSVSREKKERFSLILESASTNQTSMYLCASSSSHRVWVEAFFGQGTRLTVV.